The present T cell receptor (beta chain) was sequenced within a study of T-cell reconstitution after alpha-beta-depleted transplantation in children. This clonotype was counted between two and nine times. V was shortened by 2 bases and J by 0 bases, with 14 bases between the two germline ends. The CDR3 is made up of 17 amino acids. CDR1 KGHSH and CDR2 LQKENI come from the germline V gene. Unique molecular identifiers were used in preparing the TCRbeta library. Each CDR3 protein is one row after TCRdb ran MiXCR on the PCR reads. This sample has approximately 82,000 distinct CDR3 sequences, with about 14% found just once.

The rearrangement uses TRBV18 and TRBJ1-3; D gene unclear. Source: PBMCs, mostly from graft donor cells, taken 180 days after TCRalphabeta/CD19-depleted stem cell transplant. The TCR comes from a male patient under 10 years old who had a stem cell transplant for acute lymphoblastic leukemia, so the T cells may come from the graft donor. The CDR3 sequence: CASSPLTIGSSGNTIYF. CDR3 nucleotides: TGTGCCAGCTCACCATTGACGATTGGGAGCTCTGGAAACACCATATATTTT. Supplemented by reference TRBV18 and TRBJ1-3, the full variable domain reads NAGVMQNPRHLVRRRGQEARLRCSPMKGHSHVYWYRQLPEEGLKFMVYLQKENIIDESGMPKERFSAEFPKEGPSILRIQQVVRGDSAAYFCASSPLTIGSSGNTIYFGEGSWLTVV.